Listed below are T cell receptor beta chains from one sample, sequenced in a study of sequential checkpoint blockade in melanoma. Libraries were prepared by immunoSEQ multiplex PCR; TCRdb keeps only in-frame clonotypes and omits some of them. The table shows some 13,000 clones, with 55% to 75% occurring only once. This material consisted of CD8+ T cells sorted from blood (inferred from file names), taken from a patient given nivolumab and ipilimumab in sequence. These receptors all come from a human donor with melanoma. Both conserved end residues are part of each CDR3. A D gene is named only where the DNA matches it firmly. Expanded clones are given a class, and other clones once, few, many or no size at all.

D gene	clone size	V gene	J gene	CDR3 protein	CDR3 DNA
-	-	TRBV15	TRBJ2-2	CATSRDLGGPGGELFF	TGTGCCACTAGCAGAGATCTCGGGGGGCCTGGCGGGGAGCTGTTTTTT
TRBD2	-	TRBV9	TRBJ2-5	CASSLQAGGIQETQYF	TGTGCCAGCAGTCTCCAAGCGGGGGGGATCCAAGAGACCCAGTACTTC
TRBD2	-	TRBV6-6	TRBJ2-7	CASSYSGGTSDYEQYF	TGTGCCAGCAGTTACTCGGGAGGGACTAGCGATTACGAGCAGTACTTC
-	-	TRBV6-6	TRBJ2-7	CASSYATGYEQYF	TGTGCCAGCAGTTACGCGACCGGGTACGAGCAGTACTTC
-	few	TRBV10-3	TRBJ1-2	CAITEGEGYGYTF	TGTGCCATCACGGAGGGGGAGGGCTATGGCTACACCTTC
-	-	TRBV12-5	TRBJ1-1	CAQCGSGRGTEAFF	TGTGCTCAATGTGGGTCCGGACGGGGGACTGAAGCTTTCTTT
-	-	TRBV7-6	TRBJ2-7	CASSPRVTGSYEQYF	TGTGCCAGCAGCCCCCGGGTAACCGGGTCCTACGAGCAGTACTTC
-	-	TRBV9	TRBJ1-2	CASSPPGLGGYTF	TGTGCCAGCAGCCCCCCAGGGCTTGGTGGCTACACCTTC
-	-	TRBV28	TRBJ1-1	CAGSGRLGTEAFF	TGTGCCGGCAGCGGGAGGCTGGGCACTGAAGCTTTCTTT
-	-	TRBV29-1	TRBJ1-1	CSVDGLGTEAFF	TGCAGCGTTGACGGACTCGGGACTGAAGCTTTCTTT
TRBD1	-	TRBV27	TRBJ2-1	CASSFSTGGNEQFF	TGTGCCAGCAGTTTTTCGACAGGGGGGAATGAGCAGTTCTTC
TRBD2	-	TRBV5-5	TRBJ2-7	CASTPGSGSVLVEQYF	TGTGCCAGCACCCCAGGTAGCGGGAGTGTTCTGGTCGAGCAGTACTTC
-	-	TRBV7-9	TRBJ2-4	CASSSPTGRAKNIQYF	TGTGCCAGCAGCTCTCCGACAGGGAGGGCCAAAAACATTCAGTACTTC
TRBD1	-	TRBV5-1	TRBJ2-7	CASSLTGTGDEQYF	TGCGCCAGCAGCTTAACCGGGACAGGGGACGAGCAGTACTTC
TRBD1	-	TRBV29-1	TRBJ2-7	CSVEAGTGGYEQYF	TGCAGCGTTGAAGCAGGGACAGGCGGTTACGAGCAGTACTTC
-	once	TRBV11-2	TRBJ2-7	CASSLGQTSYEQYF	TGTGCCAGCAGCTTAGGGCAAACCTCCTACGAGCAGTACTTC
-	medium-sized	TRBV9	TRBJ2-7	CASSVYDSLDEQYF	TGTGCCAGCAGCGTATACGACAGCTTGGACGAGCAGTACTTC
TRBD2	few	TRBV27	TRBJ2-7	CASSWGTGGSYEQYF	TGTGCCAGCAGTTGGGGGACGGGGGGGTCCTACGAGCAGTACTTC
-	-	TRBV27	TRBJ2-7	CASSLGPGYEQYF	TGTGCCAGCAGTCTGGGCCCGGGGTACGAGCAGTACTTC
-	-	TRBV6-6	TRBJ2-1	CASRARYNEQFF	TGTGCCAGCAGGGCGAGGTACAATGAGCAGTTCTTC
TRBD1	-	TRBV6-5	TRBJ1-2	CASSYGQGVLRSYTF	TGTGCCAGCAGTTACGGACAGGGAGTCTTAAGGAGCTACACCTTC
TRBD2	-	TRBV27	TRBJ2-7	CASSFGEGYEQYF	TGTGCCAGCAGTTTCGGGGAGGGATACGAGCAGTACTTC
TRBD1	few	TRBV19	TRBJ2-2	CASSRTGGRTGELFF	TGTGCCAGTAGTCGGACAGGGGGGAGGACCGGGGAGCTGTTTTTT
-	few	TRBV7-9	TRBJ2-7	CASQAGAEQYF	TGTGCCAGCCAGGCGGGGGCCGAGCAGTACTTC
TRBD1	few	TRBV10-3	TRBJ2-7	CAISESPTGLQYF	TGTGCCATCAGTGAGTCGCCGACAGGGCTGCAGTACTTC
-	-	TRBV28	TRBJ2-1	CASSFPLAGYNEQFF	TGTGCCAGCAGTTTCCCCCTAGCAGGCTACAATGAGCAGTTCTTC
-	-	TRBV4-2	TRBJ2-7	CASSPTGGSYEQYF	TGTGCCAGCAGCCCGACGGGTGGGAGCTACGAGCAGTACTTC